This T cell receptor (beta chain) comes out of a study of blood T cell repertoires in COVID-19. Repertoires were generated with immunoSEQ multiplex PCR, while TCRdb's copy carries only in-frame clones and drops some. The sample includes about 490,000 clones, roughly 85% of them seen just once. Per germline, CDR1 MNHNS and CDR2 SASEGT. The CDR3 is 14 amino acids. Germline trimming cut 5 bases from V and 9 bases from J; bases unmatched to any gene: 7. The receptor was derived from a human donor in a cohort sampled during active COVID-19. The chain combines TRBV6-1 with TRBJ1-6; TRBD1 agrees at 7 bases. Sequenced: peripheral blood. The DNA for the CDR3 is TGTGCCAGCAGTCCCGACAGGGATGCTTCACCCCTCCACTTT. Its protein product is CASSPDRDASPLHF.